The next 2 T cell receptor beta chains were all read from a single sample in a study of T cells in Graves' hyperthyroidism and ophthalmopathy. Amplified regions were TCR beta CDR3 sequences from RNA transcripts. In the first-round RT-PCR of the TCR CDR3, the HTBI primer set was used. A single record per CDR3 protein comes from TCRdb applying MiXCR to the multiplex PCR reads. Of around 340,000 distinct CDR3 sequences in the sample, about 18% were seen once. The sequenced material came from blood. The receptors shown here come from a woman between 25 and 40 years old with Graves' hyperthyroidism that later progressed to Graves' ophthalmopathy.

The gene calls are TRBV11-2 and TRBJ2-7; D is unclear. The CDR3 loop spans 13 amino acids. In germline, CDR1 is SGHAT, CDR2 FQNNGV. Trimming took off 1 base at V and 6 bases at J, with 10 bases between the two ends. The CDR3: CASSLGFQAEQYF. Here the CDR3 DNA reads TGTGCCAGCAGCTTAGGTTTCCAGGCCGAGCAGTACTTC. The variable domain in full, with the rest retrieved from reference TRBV11-2 and TRBJ2-7, is EAGVAQSPRYKIIEKRQSVAFWCNPISGHATLYWYQQILGQGPKLLIQFQNNGVVDDSQLPKDRFSAERLKGVDSTLKIQPAKLEDSAVYLCASSLGFQAEQYFGPGTRLTVT.

This clonotype was found a few times. This chain links TRBV6-1 with TRBJ1-2; 7 bases agree with TRBD1. The V segment lost 7 bases and the J segment 1 base; nucleotides outside the gene matches: 9. Germline V gene lookup returns CDR1 MNHNS and CDR2 SASEGT. CDR3 length equals 15 residues. The CDR3 spells CASTPGGTVNYGYTF. CDR3 nucleotides: TGTGCCAGCACTCCCGGAGGGACAGTTAACTATGGCTACACCTTC.